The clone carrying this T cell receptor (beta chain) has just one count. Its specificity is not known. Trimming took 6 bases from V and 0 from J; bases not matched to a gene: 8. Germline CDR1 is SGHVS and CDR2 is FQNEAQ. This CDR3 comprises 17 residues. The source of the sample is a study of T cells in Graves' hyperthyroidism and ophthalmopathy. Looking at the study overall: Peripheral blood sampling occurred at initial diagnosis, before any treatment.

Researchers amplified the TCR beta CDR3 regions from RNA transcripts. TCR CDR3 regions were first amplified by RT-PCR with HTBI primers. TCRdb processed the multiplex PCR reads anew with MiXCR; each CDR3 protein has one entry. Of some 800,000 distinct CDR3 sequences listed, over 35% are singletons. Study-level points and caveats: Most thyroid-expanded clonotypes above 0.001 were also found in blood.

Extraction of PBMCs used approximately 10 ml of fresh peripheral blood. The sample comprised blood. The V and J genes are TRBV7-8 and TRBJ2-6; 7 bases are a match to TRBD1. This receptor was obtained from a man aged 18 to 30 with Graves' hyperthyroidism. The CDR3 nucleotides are TGTGCCAGCAGGATAGGGGGCTCCCCCTCTGGGGCCAACGTCCTGACTTTC. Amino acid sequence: CASRIGGSPSGANVLTF.